The clone carrying this T cell receptor (beta chain) has only a few counts. Its antigen is not identified. By way of CD45RO/CCR7/CD25/CD127/CD95/CD27, the CD4+ regulatory, stem cell-like memory, central memory and naive cells were sorted. Every isolated RNA sample was fully reverse transcribed, so sequencing captured expressed TCRB transcripts. Method: immunoSEQ multiplex PCR; TCRdb's copy keeps in-frame clones and lacks some. The table lists 300,000 to 450,000 clones, approximately 12% of them singletons, with about 0.01% in the top ten. The sample is drawn from a study of beta chain features in type 1 diabetes. Study overall: Investigators examined roughly 99,000,000 sorted cells across all samples. General study findings and limits: Moderately but significantly shorter TCRB CDR3s were found in Type 1 diabetes patients in all four CD4+ subsets. Comparison showed that naive, central memory and Treg TCRB repertoires appeared more similar among patients than among healthy donors.

Germline CDR1 MDHEN, CDR2 SYDVKM. Trimming removed 5 bases at V and 3 bases at J, with 10 bases between. The CDR3 length is 13 residues. This clonotype was sampled from a young woman with type 1 diabetes. Sequencing was carried out using naive CD4+ T cells from blood. The chain links TRBV28 to TRBJ1-1; maybe TRBD1 (5 bases). The DNA of the CDR3 is TGTGCCAGCAGTCCCGACAGTCACACTGAAGCTTTCTTT. It yields the protein CASSPDSHTEAFF. Looking up the rest from reference TRBV28 and TRBJ1-1 gives the full variable domain: DVKVTQSSRYLVKRTGEKVFLECVQDMDHENMFWYRQDPGLGLRLIYFSYDVKMKEKGDIPEGYSVSREKKERFSLILESASTNQTSMYLCASSPDSHTEAFFGQGTRLTVV.